Listed here is a single T cell receptor (beta chain). Its antigen is still unknown. No base qualities exist here, and no much larger clone lies one base off it. Ficoll-Paque density gradient centrifugation was the method used to isolate PBMCs. The sample originates from a study of T-cell memory formation after mild COVID-19 (dated by TCRdb to about 2021). Regarding the study in general: TCR sequence clusters from the two donors were found to be largely donor specific. Longitudinal TCRalpha and TCRbeta repertoire sequencing tracked T-cell clones expanding and contracting after mild COVID-19 in two donors. The cohort comprised two young, previously healthy adult volunteers, one female and one male.

The paper as a whole reports these results and caveats: Clones contracting from day 15 to 85 had balanced CD4/CD8 phenotypes, while a second wave expanding from day 15 to 37 was biased towards CD4+. Only a couple of mild cases were covered in the study, and larger cohorts including severe cases with pre-infection samples were considered necessary. Contracting CD4+ clones were found mainly in CM and EM memory subsets, while CD8+ clones were enriched in EMRA. SARS-CoV-2 specificity was not confirmed for the second-wave clones peaking on day 37. Some responding clones were detected in pre-infection memory, which suggested that pre-existing cross-reactive memory T cells had joined the SARS-CoV-2 response.

The reads were generated on an Illumina NovaSeq 6000. TCRalpha and TCRbeta cDNA libraries were constructed by 5'RACE with constant-segment primers, with sample barcodes and unique molecular identifiers being introduced. Trizol reagent was used to extract RNA from every sample. Libraries were amplified in two PCR steps, with a second sample barcode and Illumina TruSeq adapters added in the second step. The libraries were sequenced on an Illumina NovaSeq using 2 x 150 bp paired-end reads. Turning to the authors' computational methods: The reads were demultiplexed and collapsed into UMI-guided consensus sequences using migec v1.2.7. Using mixcr v2.1.11, UMI consensuses were aligned to TRA and TRB V and J templates and then assembled into clonotypes. A clonotype was counted as expanded or contracted only if both edgeR and NoisET called the change significant, with noise models trained on biological replicates. edgeR calls used a false discovery rate-adjusted p below 0.01 and a log2 fold-change threshold of 1. As an exploratory analysis of dynamics, max-normalized trajectories of the 1000 most abundant clonotypes were examined by PCA with hierarchical clustering. Separately sequenced CD4+ and CD8+ repertoires were used to assign a CD4 or CD8 phenotype to each responding clone. Using fastp trimming at Q25 and MiXCR clonotype assembly, TCRdb reanalyzed the public sequencing data and kept in-frame beta chains. When rows share a CDR3 protein, they turn into one entry using the most common DNA and genes. The V and J calls were determined by TCRdb, not by the authors. This sample is represented by roughly 450,000 distinct CDR3 sequences; roughly 20% of them were singletons. The top ten hold roughly an eighth of the sample.

The CDR3 spans 15 residues, from the cysteine through the phenylalanine. Here the CDR3 DNA is all that survives: 45 bases in frame from base 1. Based on the germline V gene (reference sequence), the CDR1 and CDR2 sequences are DFQATT and SNEGSKA. V is pruned by 5 bases and J by 7 bases, leaving 9 bases of the junction without a gene match. The sequence is built from TRBV20-1 and TRBJ2-3, with 13 bases matching TRBD2. This clonotype originated in an adult woman who had mild COVID-19 (a few samples of this study predate the infection). The sample titles of this study are shuffled in the database, so cell type and time point are left out; the donor was told from shared clones. Sequenced sample: PBMCs or a T cell subset sorted from them (not recorded which). The CDR3 here reads CSAGRTSGRLNTQYF. The DNA is as follows: TGCAGTGCTGGGCGGACTAGCGGGAGATTGAATACGCAGTATTTT.